This record concerns one TCR beta chain sequence. What it binds is unknown. Germline CDR1 is LGHDT and CDR2 is YNNKEL (reference sequence). The CDR3 is 13 amino acids. This record belongs to a study of monozygotic twins with inflammatory bowel disease. TCRdb reprocessed the 5' RACE reads, keeping one entry per CDR3 protein, no DNA. The sample table includes roughly 320,000 distinct CDR3 sequences. Study-wide results and limits: Differences in immunosuppressive treatment may have been a source of added variability in patient repertoires.

The rearrangement uses TRBV3-1 and TRBJ1-1; the TCRdb D gene call, TRBD1, has no DNA to confirm it. Sequencing was performed on blood. The origin of this receptor is a human donor with ulcerative colitis or Crohn's disease, or a healthy co-twin of an affected twin (not recorded which). The CDR3 sequence is CASSHPQGVGAFF. The whole variable domain, remainder taken from reference TRBV3-1 and TRBJ1-1, is DTAVSQTPKYLVTQMGNDKSIKCEQNLGHDTMYWYKQDSKKFLKIMFSYNNKELIINETVPNRFSPKSPDKAHLNLHINSLELGDSAVYFCASSHPQGVGAFFGQGTRLTVV.